Listed below are T cell receptor beta chains from one sample, sequenced in a study of T cells after yellow fever vaccination. A single record per CDR3 protein comes from TCRdb applying MiXCR to the 5' RACE reads. This table holds about 360,000 distinct CDR3 sequences, 6.2% found once. The sequences come from PBMCs, collected 5 days after the yellow fever booster vaccination. Receptor source: a man in his thirties or forties who received the YFV17D yellow fever vaccine. Both conserved end residues are part of each CDR3. The size of a clone is reported for some rows only, either as once, few or many, or as a class for expanded clones.

>TRBJ1-4|TRBV12-3/TRBV12-4|-
CASSNEKLFF
>TRBJ2-1|TRBV24-1|-
CATSDGGEQFF
>TRBJ2-2|TRBV11-2|few
CASSLDYGRASTGELFF
>TRBJ2-2|TRBV7-2|few
CASSLPASGTGGNTGELFF
>TRBJ2-3|TRBV5-1|few
CASSLSSGSGADTQYF
>TRBJ2-3|TRBV10-3|many
CAIQDSGSTDTQYF
>TRBJ2-7|TRBV4-3|-
CASSQELGIGGYEQYF
>TRBJ2-2|TRBV19|-
CPSSMAVLNTGELFF
>TRBJ2-3|TRBV5-1|few
CASSLDRAVIRESVDTQYF
>TRBJ2-3|TRBV6-6|many
CASRWRSTDTQYF
>TRBJ2-5|TRBV5-1|few
CASSSLGTVQETQYF
>TRBJ2-1|TRBV5-1|-
CASRLAETYNEQFF
>TRBJ2-7|TRBV20-1|-
CCARDLGAGGPSEQYF
>TRBJ2-1|TRBV6-6|many
CASSPTPGNEQFF
>TRBJ2-5|TRBV20-1|few
CSARPPAQPQETQYF
>TRBJ2-7|TRBV6-2/TRBV6-3|few
CASRKTGENYEQYF
>TRBJ2-1|TRBV5-1|many
CASSFDGSQYNEQFF
>TRBJ2-7|TRBV20-1|few
CSARRPPPLTAYEQYF
>TRBJ2-5|TRBV5-1|many
CASSLTGVETQYF
>TRBJ2-2|TRBV6-1|many
CASSPLSSTEAGELFF
>TRBJ1-5|TRBV20-1|many
CSARETQGSGQPQHF
>TRBJ2-5|TRBV5-1|many
CASSLTGTSGETQHF
>TRBJ1-1|TRBV7-2|few
CASSLRGVAFF
>TRBJ2-1|TRBV5-1|-
CASSSRGLAIYNEQFF
>TRBJ2-3|TRBV5-4|-
CASRTPGDTQYF
>TRBJ2-3|TRBV6-5|few
CASSYMWTSYTDTQYF